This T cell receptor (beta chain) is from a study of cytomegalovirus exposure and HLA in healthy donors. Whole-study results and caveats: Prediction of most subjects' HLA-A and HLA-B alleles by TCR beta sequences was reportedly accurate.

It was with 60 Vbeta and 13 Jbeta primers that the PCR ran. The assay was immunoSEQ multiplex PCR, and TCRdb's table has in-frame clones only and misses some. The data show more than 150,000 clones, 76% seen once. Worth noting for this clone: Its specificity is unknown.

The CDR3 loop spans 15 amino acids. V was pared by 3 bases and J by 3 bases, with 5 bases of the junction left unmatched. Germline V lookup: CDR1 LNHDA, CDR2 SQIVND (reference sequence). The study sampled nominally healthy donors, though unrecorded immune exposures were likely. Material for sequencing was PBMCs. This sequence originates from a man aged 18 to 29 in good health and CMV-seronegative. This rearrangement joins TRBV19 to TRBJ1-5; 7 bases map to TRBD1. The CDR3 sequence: CASSIMGQPNQPQHF. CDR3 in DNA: TGTGCCAGTAGTATTATGGGACAGCCCAATCAGCCCCAGCATTTT. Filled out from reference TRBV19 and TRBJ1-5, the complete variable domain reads DGGITQSPKYLFRKEGQNVTLSCEQNLNHDAMYWYRQDPGQGLRLIYYSQIVNDFQKGDIAEGYSVSREKKESFPLTVTSAQKNPTAFYLCASSIMGQPNQPQHFGDGTRLSIL.